This is a list of T cell receptor beta chains from one sample in a study of cytotoxic CD8 clonotypes in ibrutinib-treated CLL. This table comes from immunoSEQ multiplex PCR, and its TCRdb copy is limited to in-frame clones, with some not included. The data hold 30,000 to 40,000 clones, with approximately 70% observed a single time. The material sequenced was PBMCs, taken before ibrutinib treatment. The source is a human donor with chronic lymphocytic leukemia. Both conserved end residues are part of each CDR3. Each record gives: J gene, D gene, CDR3 length, clone size, V gene, CDR3 DNA, CDR3 protein. The D gene is left open where the match is weak. Size values are once, few and many counts, or a class for expanded clones, and some rows have none.

J: TRBJ2-2
D: NA
length: 17
size: NA
V: TRBV18
DNA: TGTGCCAGCTCACCACCCTTCGGACAGCCGAACACCGGGGAGCTGTTTTTT
CDR3: CASSPPFGQPNTGELFF

J: TRBJ1-6
D: NA
length: 12
size: NA
V: TRBV25-1
DNA: TGTGCCAGCAGTGAGGTAAATTCACCCCTCCACTTT
CDR3: CASSEVNSPLHF

J: TRBJ2-7
D: NA
length: 19
size: NA
V: TRBV28
DNA: TGTGCCAGCAGTGTACATTTGGGACAACTAGGCTTATTTCTCTACGAGCAGTACTTC
CDR3: CASSVHLGQLGLFLYEQYF

J: TRBJ2-5
D: NA
length: 14
size: once
V: TRBV7-3
DNA: TGTGCCAGCAGCCCCGGGTCGATCCAAGAGACCCAGTACTTC
CDR3: CASSPGSIQETQYF

J: TRBJ2-3
D: TRBD2
length: 16
size: NA
V: TRBV10-1
DNA: TGCGCCAGCAGTGAAGTGAAAAAGCGGGATTCAGATACGCAGTATTTT
CDR3: CASSEVKKRDSDTQYF

J: TRBJ1-2
D: NA
length: 17
size: once
V: TRBV18
DNA: TGTGCCAGCTCACCACTTCTTTTTCGGGACCGCACCTATGGCTACACCTTC
CDR3: CASSPLLFRDRTYGYTF

J: TRBJ1-1
D: NA
length: 11
size: medium-sized
V: TRBV28
DNA: TGTGCCAGCACAATGAACACTGAAGCTTTCTTT
CDR3: CASTMNTEAFF

J: TRBJ1-4
D: TRBD1
length: 14
size: NA
V: TRBV5-1
DNA: TGCGCCAGCAGCTGGGACAGGGGGAATGAAAAACTGTTTTTT
CDR3: CASSWDRGNEKLFF

J: TRBJ1-1
D: NA
length: 14
size: NA
V: TRBV18
DNA: TGTGCCAGCTCACCACAGGGACAGAACACTGAAGCTTTCTTT
CDR3: CASSPQGQNTEAFF

J: TRBJ1-1
D: NA
length: 13
size: NA
V: TRBV7-8
DNA: TGTGCCAGCAGCTTCTATGATGGGCTTGAAGCTTTCTTT
CDR3: CASSFYDGLEAFF

J: TRBJ2-7
D: TRBD2
length: 15
size: NA
V: TRBV4-3
DNA: TGCGCCAGCAGCCAAGATTGGCTAGCGGGAGCCGAGCAGTACTTC
CDR3: CASSQDWLAGAEQYF

J: TRBJ1-1
D: NA
length: 15
size: NA
V: TRBV19
DNA: TGTGCCAGTAGGCGGGGCCAGCCTATGAACACTGAAGCTTTCTTT
CDR3: CASRRGQPMNTEAFF

J: TRBJ2-7
D: NA
length: 12
size: NA
V: TRBV7-9
DNA: TGTGCCAGCAGCTCGACATTTTACGAGCAGTACTTC
CDR3: CASSSTFYEQYF

J: TRBJ2-3
D: NA
length: 17
size: once
V: TRBV12-5
DNA: TGTGCTAGTGGTTTGGTACAGGGCTCTCAGGGCACAGATACGCAGTATTTT
CDR3: CASGLVQGSQGTDTQYF

J: TRBJ2-3
D: NA
length: 17
size: NA
V: TRBV9
DNA: TGTGCCAGCAGCGATCCTAGCGACGATTCTAGCACAGATACGCAGTATTTT
CDR3: CASSDPSDDSSTDTQYF

J: TRBJ1-2
D: TRBD1
length: 15
size: few
V: TRBV7-9
DNA: TGTGCCAGCAGCGTGACAGGGGGGTCAGGCTATGGCTACACCTTC
CDR3: CASSVTGGSGYGYTF

J: TRBJ2-7
D: NA
length: 12
size: few
V: TRBV13
DNA: TGTGCCAGCAGCTTCGGGGTGCACGAGCAGTACTTC
CDR3: CASSFGVHEQYF

J: TRBJ2-1
D: TRBD2
length: 16
size: few
V: TRBV5-4
DNA: TGTGCCAGCAGCAGATATGGACTAGCGGAGTACAATGAGCAGTTCTTC
CDR3: CASSRYGLAEYNEQFF

J: TRBJ1-6
D: TRBD1
length: 16
size: NA
V: TRBV10-3
DNA: TGTGCCATCGGGGGCGAGACAGGGGGATACGATTCACCCCTCCACTTT
CDR3: CAIGGETGGYDSPLHF

J: TRBJ1-6
D: NA
length: 14
size: few
V: TRBV7-8
DNA: TGTGCCAGCAGCTTATCAGGGAACAATTCACCCCTCCACTTT
CDR3: CASSLSGNNSPLHF

J: TRBJ2-3
D: TRBD1
length: 15
size: NA
V: TRBV5-1
DNA: TGCGCCAGCAGCTTACAGGGGGGAAGCTCAGATACGCAGTATTTT
CDR3: CASSLQGGSSDTQYF

J: TRBJ1-2
D: TRBD1
length: 16
size: NA
V: TRBV7-9
DNA: TGTGCCAGCAGCAAACGGACAGGGGGCCATAACTATGGCTACACCTTC
CDR3: CASSKRTGGHNYGYTF

J: TRBJ2-1
D: TRBD2
length: 18
size: NA
V: TRBV28
DNA: TGTGCCAGCAGTTCCCTACAGAGGATAGCGGGAGGGGGCAATGAGCAGTTCTTC
CDR3: CASSSLQRIAGGGNEQFF

J: TRBJ2-7
D: TRBD2
length: 17
size: NA
V: TRBV6-1
DNA: TGTGCCAGCAGTGAAGCGGCGGGAGCAGCCCGCTCCTACGAGCAGTACTTC
CDR3: CASSEAAGAARSYEQYF

J: TRBJ1-5
D: TRBD1
length: 18
size: NA
V: TRBV6-4
DNA: TGTGCCAGCAGTAGGCCGAGACAGGGGCTAGGTAGCAATCAGCCCCAGCATTTT
CDR3: CASSRPRQGLGSNQPQHF